One sample yielded the 5 T cell receptor beta chains listed below, sequenced in a study of cytomegalovirus exposure and HLA in healthy donors. Primers: 60 Vbeta forward and 13 Jbeta reverse. TCRdb's copy holds only in-frame clones and misses some; the assay was immunoSEQ multiplex PCR. The sample includes 150,000 to 170,000 clones, about four fifths of them seen just once. The sequencing sample was made of PBMCs. These receptors were taken from a young man in good health and CMV-seropositive.

The chain uses TRBV6-5 and TRBJ2-5, with TRBD2 as a possible D gene (7 bases). CDR1 is MNHEY and CDR2 is SVGAGI in the germline V gene. CDR3 length: 14 amino acids. Between the trimmed V and J ends, which lost 6 bases and 3 bases, there was a span of 14 bases. CDR3 sequence: CASREGGSEETQYF. CDR3 nucleotides: TGTGCCAGCAGGGAGGGGGGGAGTGAAGAGACCCAGTACTTC.

The chain employs TRBV5-1 and TRBJ2-3; 8 bases match TRBD2. This CDR3 has 15 amino acids. V gave up 0 bases and J gave up 3 bases; unmatched junction bases: 3. Germline V lookup: CDR1 SGHRS, CDR2 YFSETQ. Here the CDR3 reads CASSLVGLDTDTQYF. For the CDR3, the DNA is TGCGCCAGCAGCTTGGTGGGACTAGATACAGATACGCAGTATTTT.

This rearrangement joins TRBV6-1 to TRBJ1-3; 7 nucleotides line up with TRBD1. The trim removed 6 bases at V and 4 bases at J, leaving 0 bases unmatched. Germline lookup yields CDR1 MNHNS and CDR2 SASEGT. This CDR3 is built from 12 residues. The CDR3: CASRTGGNTIYF. CDR3 DNA: TGTGCCAGCAGGACAGGGGGAAACACCATATATTTT.

The V and J genes are TRBV29-1 and TRBJ2-5, with 7 bases aligning to TRBD1. This CDR3 comprises 13 residues. V shed 8 bases, J shed 2 bases, and the junction held 8 bases outside the gene matches. Germline lookup yields CDR1 SQVTM and CDR2 ANQGSEA. CDR3 protein: CSSPATGQETQYF. The DNA for the CDR3 is TGCAGCTCTCCGGCGACAGGGCAAGAGACCCAGTACTTC.

The chain joins TRBV20-1 to TRBJ2-7, with a possible D match to TRBD2 (6 bases). V lost 1 base, J lost 9 bases, and 10 bases lay in between. CDR1 and CDR2 from the germline V gene are DFQATT and SNEGSKA (reference sequence). The CDR3 runs 11 residues. Here the CDR3 DNA reads TGCAGTGCTAGAGTATTGGAGGGGCAGTACTTC. Translating it yields CSARVLEGQYF.